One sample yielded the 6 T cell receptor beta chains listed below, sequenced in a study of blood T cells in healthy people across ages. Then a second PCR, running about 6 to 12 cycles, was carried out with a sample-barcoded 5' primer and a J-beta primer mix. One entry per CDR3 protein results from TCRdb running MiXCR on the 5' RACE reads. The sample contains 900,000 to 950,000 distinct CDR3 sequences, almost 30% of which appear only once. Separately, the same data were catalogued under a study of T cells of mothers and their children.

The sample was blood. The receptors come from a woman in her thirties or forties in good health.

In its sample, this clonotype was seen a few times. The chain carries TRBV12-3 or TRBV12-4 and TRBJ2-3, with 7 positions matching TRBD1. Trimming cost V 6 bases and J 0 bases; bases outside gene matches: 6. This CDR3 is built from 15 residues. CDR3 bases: TGTGCCAGCAGCCGACAGGGTTCTAGCACAGATACGCAGTATTTT. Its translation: CASSRQGSSTDTQYF.

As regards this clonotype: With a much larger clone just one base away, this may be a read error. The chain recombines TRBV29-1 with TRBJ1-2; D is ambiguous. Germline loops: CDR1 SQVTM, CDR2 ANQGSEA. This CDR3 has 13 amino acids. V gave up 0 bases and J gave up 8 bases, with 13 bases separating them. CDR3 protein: CSVEDGYDFGYTF. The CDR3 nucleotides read TGCAGCGTTGAAGATGGGTACGACTTCGGCTACACCTTC.

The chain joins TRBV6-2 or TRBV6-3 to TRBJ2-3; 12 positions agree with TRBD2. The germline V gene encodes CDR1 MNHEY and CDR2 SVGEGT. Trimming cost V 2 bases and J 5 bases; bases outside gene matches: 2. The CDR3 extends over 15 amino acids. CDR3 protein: CASSYTTSGRDTQYF. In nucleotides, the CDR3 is TGTGCCAGCAGTTACACGACTAGCGGGAGAGATACGCAGTATTTT.

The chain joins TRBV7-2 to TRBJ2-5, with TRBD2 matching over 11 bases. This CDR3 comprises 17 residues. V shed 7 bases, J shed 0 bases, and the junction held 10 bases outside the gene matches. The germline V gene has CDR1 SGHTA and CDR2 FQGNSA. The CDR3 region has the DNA TGTGCCAGCACCGGAGGGCGACTAGCGGGGTACCAAGAGACCCAGTACTTC. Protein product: CASTGGRLAGYQETQYF.

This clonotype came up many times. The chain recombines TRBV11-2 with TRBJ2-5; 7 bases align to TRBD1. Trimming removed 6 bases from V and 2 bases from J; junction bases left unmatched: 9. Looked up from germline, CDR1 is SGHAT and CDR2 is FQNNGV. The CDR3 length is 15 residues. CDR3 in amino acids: CASRGTGVKQETQYF. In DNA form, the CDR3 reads TGTGCCAGCAGGGGTACAGGGGTCAAACAAGAGACCCAGTACTTC.

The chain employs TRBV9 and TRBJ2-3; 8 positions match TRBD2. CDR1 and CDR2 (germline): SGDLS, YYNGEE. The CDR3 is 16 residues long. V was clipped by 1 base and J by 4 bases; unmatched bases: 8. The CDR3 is CASSVSGGGSADTQYF. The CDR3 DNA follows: TGTGCCAGCAGCGTATCAGGCGGGGGGAGCGCAGATACGCAGTATTTT.